The clone carrying this T cell receptor beta chain was picked up many times. What it binds is unknown. This entry belongs to a study of CD8 T cells in ankylosing spondylitis. The study's findings and limits: The study identified a TCR beta motif of roughly eight highly homologous variants that appeared characteristic of ankylosing spondylitis blood.

TCRdb recomputed calls from the 5' RACE reads with MiXCR, one row per CDR3 protein. This sample has about 300,000 distinct CDR3 sequences, with about 9.9% found just once. Germline V gene lookup returns CDR1 LGHNA and CDR2 YNFKEQ. The CDR3 loop spans 17 amino acids. V was trimmed by 0 bases and J by 5 bases, leaving 17 bases between them. Source material: blood, either unsorted or a sorted T cell fraction (not recorded which). The rearrangement links TRBV4-2 to TRBJ2-1, with D possibly being TRBD1 (6 bases). This sequence originates from a female donor with ankylosing spondylitis or in good health (not recorded which). CDR3 amino acids: CASSQDIVQGSNNEQFF. The DNA of the CDR3 is TGTGCCAGCAGCCAAGATATAGTACAGGGTAGCAACAATGAGCAGTTCTTC.